The source of this TCR beta chain is a study of blood T cells in healthy people across ages. This clonotype was counted a few times. CDR1 and CDR2 from the germline V gene are KGHDR and SFDVKD. The CDR3 covers 15 residues. The V gene lost 4 bases and the J gene lost 1 base, with 12 bases spanning the gap. The authors ran a second PCR of 7 to 11 cycles using a sample-barcoded 5' primer and a J-beta primer mix. TCRdb re-called the 5' RACE reads through MiXCR, storing one row per CDR3 protein. The table lists 950,000 to 1,200,000 distinct CDR3 sequences, around two fifths of them singletons, with around 12% in the top ten. Every donor contributed roughly 10 milliliters of peripheral blood by blood draw.

Sequenced material: blood. This sequence joins TRBV24-1 and TRBJ1-1, with D possibly TRBD1 on 6 matching bases. The TCR sequence derives from a man aged 18-30 years in good health. The CDR3 region has the DNA TGTGCCACCAGTGACCCCACGACAGGGAACACTGAAGCTTTCTTT. This translates into CATSDPTTGNTEAFF.